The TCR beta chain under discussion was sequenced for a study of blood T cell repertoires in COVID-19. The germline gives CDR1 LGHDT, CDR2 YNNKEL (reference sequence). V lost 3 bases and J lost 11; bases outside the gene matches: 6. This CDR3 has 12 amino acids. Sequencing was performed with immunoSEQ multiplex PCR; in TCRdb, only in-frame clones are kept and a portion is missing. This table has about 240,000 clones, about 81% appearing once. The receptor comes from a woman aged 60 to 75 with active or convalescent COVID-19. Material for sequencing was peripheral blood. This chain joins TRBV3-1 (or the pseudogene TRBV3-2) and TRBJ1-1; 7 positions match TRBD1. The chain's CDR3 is CASSHIGGGAFF. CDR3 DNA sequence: TGTGCCAGCAGCCATATAGGGGGCGGTGCTTTCTTT.